The rows below give T cell receptor beta chains drawn from one sample of a study of brain T cells in children with intractable seizures. Assay: immunoSEQ multiplex PCR; the TCRdb copy retains only in-frame clones and omits some. The sample has a few hundred thousand clones; 85% to 95% are singletons. Sequences were derived from peripheral blood, sampled 4 to 5 months after surgery. The receptors were gathered from a boy in the first two years of life with tuberous sclerosis and intractable seizures. CDR3s include the opening cysteine and the closing phenylalanine or tryptophan. A D gene is named only where the DNA matches it firmly. Clone sizes are given selectively: once, few, many, or a class where the clone is expanded.

size,J,V,D,DNA,CDR3
.,TRBJ1-1,TRBV19,.,TGTGCCAGTATTAGTAACGTAAACACTGAAGCTTTCTTT,CASISNVNTEAFF
.,TRBJ2-7,TRBV30,.,TGTGCCTGGAGTGTCGGGGCTCTCTCCTACGAGCAGTACTTC,CAWSVGALSYEQYF
.,TRBJ1-1,TRBV4-1,.,TGCGCCAGCAGCCCCGTTTCCGGCACGGTGAACACTGAAGCTTTCTTT,CASSPVSGTVNTEAFF
.,TRBJ2-7,TRBV6-1,.,TGTGCCAGCAGTGATGGGCTGAAATACGAGCAGTACTTC,CASSDGLKYEQYF
.,TRBJ2-1,TRBV9,.,TGTGCCAGCAGCGTAGGTTTTAGGGATGAGCAGTTCTTC,CASSVGFRDEQFF
.,TRBJ1-1,TRBV6-5,.,TGTGCCAGCAGTTACTTATGGGGGAGCGGCACTGAAGCTTTCTTT,CASSYLWGSGTEAFF
.,TRBJ2-7,TRBV3-1/TRBV3-2,TRBD2,TGTGCCAGCAGCGTGACCGGGACTAGCGGGAGGGCCCCCGAGCAGTACTTC,CASSVTGTSGRAPEQYF
.,TRBJ2-5,TRBV4-1,TRBD2,TGCGCCAGCAGCCAAGAGTTGCCTAGCGGACTCCAAGAGACCCAGTACTTC,CASSQELPSGLQETQYF
.,TRBJ2-7,TRBV3-1/TRBV3-2,TRBD2,TGTGCCAGCAGCCTGGGGGGGGACGTTCTCCACGAGCAGTACTTC,CASSLGGDVLHEQYF
.,TRBJ1-1,TRBV2,.,TGTGCCAGCAGTGAAGGGGAATGGGCAGAAGCTTTCTTT,CASSEGEWAEAFF
.,TRBJ2-5,TRBV19,TRBD2,TGTGCCAGTAGTGGACTAGAAGAGACCCAGTACTTC,CASSGLEETQYF
.,TRBJ1-5,TRBV28,.,TGTGCCAGCAGTTTTCCGAGCCTCCTTGGGTGGCCCCAGCATTTT,CASSFPSLLGWPQHF
.,TRBJ1-1,TRBV29-1,TRBD1,TGCAGCGCCCCTCCGACAGGGGTCACTGAAGCTTTCTTT,CSAPPTGVTEAFF
.,TRBJ1-6,TRBV15,TRBD1,TGTGCCACCAGCAGATCCCCAAACAGGGGGCGGGGCTCCTATAATTCACCCCTCCACTTT,CATSRSPNRGRGSYNSPLHF
.,TRBJ2-1,TRBV2,.,TGTGCCAGCAGTGAAGTCGGTCAACCAGGCTCCTACAATGAGCAGTTCTTC,CASSEVGQPGSYNEQFF
.,TRBJ1-6,TRBV5-4,.,TGTGCCAGCAGCTTGATTGGGACTAATTCACCCCTCCACTTT,CASSLIGTNSPLHF
few,TRBJ1-5,TRBV27,TRBD1,TGTGCCAGCAGTACGACAGGGTGGGGCAATCAGCCCCAGCATTTT,CASSTTGWGNQPQHF
.,TRBJ2-1,TRBV25-1,.,TGTGCCAGCAGTGAATTTGAAGATAGGGAGCAGTTCTTC,CASSEFEDREQFF
.,TRBJ2-3,TRBV9,TRBD2,TGTGCCAGCAGCGGGGCGGGAGGGCTCACAGATACGCAGTATTTT,CASSGAGGLTDTQYF
.,TRBJ1-6,TRBV6-5,.,TGTGCCAGCAGTCCCGAAGGACAGCATAATTCACCCCTCCACTTT,CASSPEGQHNSPLHF
.,TRBJ1-1,TRBV2,.,TGTGCCAGCAGACCGAACACTGAAGCTTTCTTT,CASRPNTEAFF
.,TRBJ2-5,TRBV6-6,TRBD2,TGTGCCAGCAGTTACTCCCCGGGAGGGCTTGGGGAGACCCAGTACTTC,CASSYSPGGLGETQYF
.,TRBJ1-2,TRBV3-1/TRBV3-2,.,TGTGCCAGCAGCCAAGATGGAGGTTGGGGACAAGCCTATGGCTACACCTTC,CASSQDGGWGQAYGYTF
.,TRBJ1-2,TRBV7-9,.,TGTGCCAGCAGCCCAAGGACAAAAGCTAACTATGGCTACACCTTC,CASSPRTKANYGYTF
.,TRBJ1-1,TRBV6-5,.,TGTGCCAGCAGTTACCGAGGGGCGCTGGGGACTGAAGCTTTCTTT,CASSYRGALGTEAFF
.,TRBJ2-5,TRBV5-4,.,TGTGCCAGCAGCCCTCGGACCCTGCCGGTTGCCGGAGAGACCCAGTACTTC,CASSPRTLPVAGETQYF
.,TRBJ2-5,TRBV6-4,.,TGTGCCAGCAGTGTTAAGGGGGAGAGGTACTTC,CASSVKGERYF
few,TRBJ2-7,TRBV9,.,TGTGCCAGCAGCTACCAGGGATCAAGCTCCTACGAGCAGTACTTC,CASSYQGSSSYEQYF
.,TRBJ2-7,TRBV7-3,TRBD1,TGTGCCAGCAGCTTGGGACAGGGGAGCAACGAGCAGTACTTC,CASSLGQGSNEQYF
.,TRBJ2-5,TRBV11-2,TRBD2,TGTGCCAGCAGCGCACCGACGCCCGGGAGGCCGATTCAAGAGACCCAGTACTTC,CASSAPTPGRPIQETQYF
.,TRBJ1-2,TRBV6-5,TRBD1,TGTGCCAGCAGTTTCTCACCGGGACAGGGGACCTATGGCTACACCTTC,CASSFSPGQGTYGYTF
once,TRBJ1-6,TRBV27,.,TGTGCCAGCCGACCGAGCTCCTATAATTCACCCCTCCACTTT,CASRPSSYNSPLHF
once,TRBJ2-3,TRBV11-3,.,TGTGCCAGCAGCTTAGATCTTGAAGCGGAAAGCACAGATACGCAGTATTTT,CASSLDLEAESTDTQYF
.,TRBJ2-7,TRBV6-5,.,TGTGCCAGCCTTGGGGGGCGTGCCGAGCAGTACTTC,CASLGGRAEQYF
.,TRBJ1-5,TRBV24-1,TRBD1,TGTGCCAACTTACACCGGGACAGGGTCAATCAGCCCCAGCATTTT,CANLHRDRVNQPQHF
.,TRBJ2-3,TRBV7-9,TRBD2,TGTGCCAGCAGCTCGACCCCCCTAGCGGGGTACACAGATACGCAGTATTTT,CASSSTPLAGYTDTQYF
few,TRBJ1-1,TRBV19,.,TGTGCCAGTAGTATCAGTCGCGGAGCTTTCTTT,CASSISRGAFF
few,TRBJ2-7,TRBV20-1,.,TGCAGTGCTGGAGACTACGAGCAGTACTTC,CSAGDYEQYF
.,TRBJ2-1,TRBV7-2,.,TGTGCCAGCAGCAGAGACAGCAGCTCCTACAATGAGCAGTTCTTC,CASSRDSSSYNEQFF
.,TRBJ1-1,TRBV10-1,.,TGCGCCAGCAGTTACAGGGTTTACACTGAAGCTTTCTTT,CASSYRVYTEAFF
.,TRBJ2-1,TRBV19,TRBD2,TGTGCCAGTAAACCGGGACTAGCGGGTAATAACAATGAGCAGTTCTTC,CASKPGLAGNNNEQFF
.,TRBJ2-1,TRBV20-1,TRBD1,TGCTGCCGACAGGGTCACGATGAGCAGTTCTTC,CCRQGHDEQFF
once,TRBJ2-3,TRBV25-1,.,TGTGCCAGCAGTGTTCCTCTCAGGGGAGCCACAGATACGCAGTATTTT,CASSVPLRGATDTQYF
once,TRBJ1-2,TRBV29-1,.,TGCAGCGTTGCAGCGCCGGGGAGGGACTATGGCTACACCTTC,CSVAAPGRDYGYTF
.,TRBJ2-7,TRBV4-1,TRBD2,TGCGCCAGCAGCCCCCGGGGGGGAGGTTCCTACGAGCAGTACTTC,CASSPRGGGSYEQYF
.,TRBJ1-2,TRBV6-5,.,TGTGCCAGCACTTTATCCGGATATGGCTACACCTTC,CASTLSGYGYTF
.,TRBJ2-7,TRBV2,.,TGTGCCAGCAGTCGGACAGCAGACTACGAGCAGTACTTC,CASSRTADYEQYF
.,TRBJ1-3,TRBV6-6,.,TGTGCCAGCAGTCCACGGACAAAGGGAAACACCATATATTTT,CASSPRTKGNTIYF
.,TRBJ2-1,TRBV3-1/TRBV3-2,.,TGTGCCAGCAGCCTTGGATACAATGAGCAGTTCTTC,CASSLGYNEQFF
.,TRBJ2-5,TRBV6-6,.,TGTGCCAGCAGTGGAGAGACCCAGTACTTC,CASSGETQYF
.,TRBJ2-3,TRBV13,.,TGTGCCAGCAGCTTAGCTCCGGATACGCAGTATTTT,CASSLAPDTQYF
.,TRBJ1-2,TRBV28,.,TGTGCCAGCAGTTTAGGACGCTCCGGGGGCTATGGCTACACCTTC,CASSLGRSGGYGYTF
.,TRBJ2-7,TRBV7-9,TRBD1,TGTGCCAGCAGCCTCACCGGGACAGCCTACGAGCAGTACTTC,CASSLTGTAYEQYF
.,TRBJ2-1,TRBV14,TRBD2,TGTGCCAGCAGCCAAGAATGGACTAGCGGCAATGAGCAGTTCTTC,CASSQEWTSGNEQFF
.,TRBJ1-1,TRBV6-5,TRBD1,TGTGCCAGCAGTACACTAATGGCAGGGGGCTCGGATGCTTTCTTT,CASSTLMAGGSDAFF
.,TRBJ2-7,TRBV18,.,TGTGCCAGCTCACCTGGGGCAGGCCTATACGAGCAGTACTTC,CASSPGAGLYEQYF
.,TRBJ2-2,TRBV30,TRBD2,TGTGCCTGGAGTCGAGCGGGGGTAAACACCGGGGAGCTGTTTTTT,CAWSRAGVNTGELFF
.,TRBJ2-1,TRBV7-9,TRBD1,TGTGCCAGCAGCTTATTGGTGGGACAGGGGTACCACAATGAGCAGTTCTTC,CASSLLVGQGYHNEQFF
.,TRBJ2-7,TRBV30,.,TGTGCCTGGAGAGGGGCGCCTTACGAGCAGTACTTC,CAWRGAPYEQYF
.,TRBJ1-1,TRBV11-1,TRBD1,TGTGCCAGCAGCGCACAGGGGGCGCTTACTGAAGCTTTCTTT,CASSAQGALTEAFF